This TCR beta chain comes out of a study of blood T cell repertoires in COVID-19. About the study: The origin of the acute and convalescent COVID-19 samples was the United States, Italy and Spain. Sources were T cells, B-cell-depleted T cells, or PBMCs; the material itself was cDNA or gDNA.

Authors' analysis steps: Estimation of nucleated cell counts relied on the amplification of reference gene primers. This table comes from immunoSEQ multiplex PCR, and its TCRdb copy is limited to in-frame clones, with some not included. The DNA was the basis for D and trimming; V, J and clone size are from that table. Among 200,000 or so clones, roughly nine tenths were seen once, and the ten largest hold 2.1%. CDR1 is KGHSH, CDR2 LQKENI, per germline. This CDR3 has 14 residues. Trimming removed 3 bases at V and 6 bases at J, with 12 bases between. The chain is built from TRBV18 and TRBJ1-5; D unresolved. Sequencing was done on a sample of peripheral blood. This receptor was identified in a man in his sixties or seventies with active or convalescent COVID-19. CDR3 DNA sequence: TGTGCCAGCTCACCCCCGGGGATGGTTCAGCCCCAGCATTTT. Translating gives CASSPPGMVQPQHF.